The next 21 T cell receptor beta chains were all read from a single sample in a study of cytomegalovirus exposure and HLA in healthy donors (dated by TCRdb to between 2016 and 2019). Libraries were constructed by the immunoSEQ multiplex PCR assay. The multiplex PCR relied on a mix of 60 forward primers for TCR Vbeta segments and 13 reverse primers for TCR Jbeta segments. The clones in this table, taken by TCRdb from immuneACCESS, are in-frame only. Not every clone is retained; where verified, under half of the shortfall comes from an unresolved V gene, and the cause of the rest is unknown. Here the sample has about 78,000 clones; under 70% occur a single time. Jointly, the top ten make up 4.5% to 6% of the sample. What was sequenced was PBMCs. The receptors here all came from a man aged 25 to 40 in good health and CMV-seropositive.

The chain couples TRBV29-1 to TRBJ1-1; D remains unclear. The CDR3 has 13 amino acids. CDR1 is SQVTM and CDR2 is ANQGSEA in the germline V gene. Trimming removed 4 bases at V and 0 bases at J, with 9 bases between. This CDR3 is CSVASHLNTEAFF. In DNA, the CDR3 is TGCAGCGTTGCCTCACATTTGAACACTGAAGCTTTCTTT.

This chain links TRBV6-1 with TRBJ2-7; TRBD1 might be the D (5 bases). Trimming pared 5 bases from V and 4 bases from J, leaving 12 bases between. CDR1 is MNHNS and CDR2 is SASEGT in the germline V gene. The CDR3 sequence is 13 residues long. CDR3 protein: CASSRQREYEQYF. CDR3 coding DNA: TGTGCCAGCAGTCGACAGAGAGAGTACGAGCAGTACTTC.

There are a few counts of this clone. The genes are TRBV6-6 and TRBJ2-5; TRBD1 might be the D (6 bases). The DNA matches TRBJ2-7 better at its end, which makes the J call doubtful. CDR1 is MNHNY, CDR2 SVGAGI, per germline (reference sequence). This CDR3 comprises 14 residues. This CDR3 reads CASSYVGAGNEQYF. The CDR3 DNA reads as TGTGCCAGCAGTTACGTGGGGGCCGGGAACGAGCAGTACTTC.

Concerning this clone itself: The final CDR3 position lacks the conserved phenylalanine or tryptophan, pointing to a likely read error. The chain couples TRBV5-1 to TRBJ1-1; TRBD1 agrees at 7 bases. Losses at the gene ends were 1 base for V and 1 base for J; bases not matched to a gene: 10. Germline CDR1 and CDR2: SGHRS and YFSETQ. The CDR3 is 17 residues long. The CDR3 region has the DNA TGCGCCAGCAGCTTGTGGGCCAGGGGACAGAGGAACACTGAAGCTTTCCTT. Amino acids: CASSLWARGQRNTEAFL.

The chain employs TRBV6-5 and TRBJ1-6; TRBD1 matches 8 bases. Germline V gene lookup returns CDR1 MNHEY and CDR2 SVGAGI. The V and J ends lost 7 bases and 9 bases, in that order; junction bases with no gene match: 8. The CDR3 covers 14 residues. CDR3 in amino acids: CASIDRGRGSPLHF. CDR3 coding DNA: TGTGCCAGCATCGACAGGGGTAGGGGTTCACCCCTCCACTTT.

The chain combines TRBV30 with TRBJ2-3, with 10 bases that match TRBD2. Germline CDR1 and CDR2: GTSNPN and SVGIG (reference sequence). Trimming cost V 2 bases and J 0 bases; bases outside gene matches: 2. This CDR3 is built from 15 residues. CDR3 in DNA: TGTGCCTGGAGTCAGCGGGGGGGTAGCACAGATACGCAGTATTTT. It specifies CAWSQRGGSTDTQYF.

V is TRBV11-2 and J is TRBJ2-3; 9 positions agree with TRBD1. Germline CDR1 and CDR2: SGHAT and FQNNGV. The V and J ends lost 3 bases and 6 bases, in that order; junction bases with no gene match: 7. The CDR3 covers 15 residues. The CDR3 coding sequence is TGTGCCAGCAGCTTTTCCGGGACAGGGCGTGATACGCAGTATTTT. This gives the protein CASSFSGTGRDTQYF. Complete variable domain (other parts from reference TRBV11-2 and TRBJ2-3): EAGVAQSPRYKIIEKRQSVAFWCNPISGHATLYWYQQILGQGPKLLIQFQNNGVVDDSQLPKDRFSAERLKGVDSTLKIQPAKLEDSAVYLCASSFSGTGRDTQYFGPGTRLTVL.

This clone was counted only a few times. The chain has TRBV25-1 and TRBJ2-5; D unresolved. CDR1 and CDR2 from the germline V gene are MGHDK and SYGVNS. The CDR3 is made up of 12 amino acids. Trimming stripped 7 bases from V and 2 bases from J, with 8 bases between. The CDR3 DNA reads TGTGCCAGCACGGCGGCACAAGAGACCCAGTACTTC. It encodes CASTAAQETQYF.

This clone showed up just a few times. The J gene is TRBJ2-7, the V gene TRBV27; D possibly corresponds to TRBD1 (5 bases). Trimming removed 6 bases at V and 5 bases at J, with 20 bases between. Looked up from germline, CDR1 is MNHEY and CDR2 is SMNVEV (reference sequence). CDR3 length: 15 amino acids. DNA for the CDR3: TGTGCCAGCAGCCTTTCGACAGTAGTTCAGGACGAGCAGTACTTC. Translated, it gives CASSLSTVVQDEQYF.

This sequence joins TRBV7-9 and TRBJ1-5, with 8 bases that match TRBD1. This CDR3 is built from 16 residues. The germline V gene has CDR1 SEHNR and CDR2 FQNEAQ (reference sequence). J was trimmed by 6 bases and V by 1 base; bases with no gene match: 8. For the CDR3, the DNA is TGTGCCAGCAGCTTAGGCCAGGGGGCGCTGGGTCAGCCCCAGCATTTT. Translated: CASSLGQGALGQPQHF.

This chain links TRBV10-3 with TRBJ2-3, with TRBD1 matching over 7 bases. CDR3 length: 18 amino acids. In germline, CDR1 is ENHRY, CDR2 SYGVKD. V lost 0 bases and J lost 7; bases outside the gene matches: 16. The CDR3: CAISESISWTGPQYTQYF. CDR3 DNA sequence: TGTGCCATCAGTGAGTCGATCTCTTGGACAGGACCACAATATACGCAGTATTTT.

This sequence joins TRBV11-2 and TRBJ2-1; TRBD2 matches at 9 bases. J gave up 4 bases and V 1 base, and 11 bases lay outside the gene matches. The CDR3 sequence is 18 residues long. Germline-derived CDR1 and CDR2 are SGHAT and FQNNGV. CDR3 amino acids: CASSLVRIAGEAYNEQFF. CDR3 DNA sequence: TGTGCCAGCAGCTTAGTCAGAATAGCGGGGGAGGCATACAATGAGCAGTTCTTC.

There are a few counts of this clone. The gene calls are TRBV28 and TRBJ2-2; 12 bases align to TRBD2. J was trimmed by 5 bases and V by 5 bases; bases with no gene match: 3. This CDR3 has 15 amino acids. Germline V gene lookup returns CDR1 MDHEN and CDR2 SYDVKM. CDR3 coding DNA: TGTGCCAGCAGTCCTAGCGGGAGGGCGACCGGGGAGCTGTTTTTT. This translates into CASSPSGRATGELFF.

The table lists this clone with a count of one. This chain joins TRBV2 and TRBJ2-3, with D perhaps matching TRBD1 (5 bases). Per germline, CDR1 SNHLY and CDR2 FYNNEI. The CDR3 sequence is 13 residues long. Trimming left V 11 bases short and J 2 bases short, with 14 bases between. CDR3 DNA sequence: TGTGCCGGGGCCGGGTTGGCCACAGATACGCAGTATTTT. This codes for CAGAGLATDTQYF.

The rearrangement uses TRBV28 and TRBJ2-1, with D maybe TRBD2 (7 bases). Trimming removed 5 bases at V and 12 bases at J, with 23 bases between. The CDR3 runs to 15 residues. The V gene's germline CDR1 is MDHEN and CDR2 SYDVKM. CDR3 sequence: CASSPSSSGVRGQFF. CDR3 nucleotide sequence: TGTGCCAGCAGTCCGTCATCTAGCGGAGTCAGGGGGCAGTTCTTC.

V usage is TRBV5-1 and J usage is TRBJ1-2; D not resolved. This CDR3 comprises 15 residues. Trimming cost V 3 bases and J 3 bases, with 15 bases left between them. CDR1 is SGHRS and CDR2 is YFSETQ in the germline V gene. The chain's CDR3 is CASSSDGREDYGYTF. In DNA form, the CDR3 reads TGCGCCAGCAGCTCCGATGGCAGAGAGGACTATGGCTACACCTTC.

This rearrangement joins TRBV5-5 to TRBJ2-3, with a possible D match to TRBD2 (5 bases). V was pared by 4 bases and J by 14 bases, with 17 bases between. The germline V gene encodes CDR1 SGHKS and CDR2 YYEKEE (reference sequence). The CDR3 extends over 12 amino acids. CDR3 nucleotide sequence: TGTGCCAGCAGCCAAACACTAGATCTTTGGTATTTT. Protein sequence: CASSQTLDLWYF.

A single count supports this clone. The chain links TRBV7-8 to TRBJ2-1; D is possibly TRBD2 (6 bases). CDR1 SGHVS and CDR2 FQNEAQ come from the germline V gene. With 3 bases removed from V and 4 bases from J, the gap between germline ends came to 16 bases. The CDR3 covers 16 residues. Written as DNA, the CDR3 is TGTGCCAGCAGCTTTTCCCCGGGTAGCGGATACAATGAGCAGTTCTTC. This encodes CASSFSPGSGYNEQFF.

The chain combines TRBV28 with TRBJ2-3, with D uncertain. The CDR3 loop spans 13 amino acids. The V end lost 6 bases, the J end lost 7 bases, and 14 bases lay between the germline ends. Germline V gives CDR1 MDHEN, CDR2 SYDVKM. The DNA for the CDR3 is TGTGCCAGCAGCAGTTTAAGAATGTATACGCAGTATTTT. Translation gives CASSSLRMYTQYF.

V and J are TRBV6-5 and TRBJ2-1; 8 nucleotides line up with TRBD2. Germline values: CDR1 MNHEY, CDR2 SVGAGI. Trimming took 2 bases from V and 5 from J; bases not matched to a gene: 5. CDR3 length: 15 amino acids. The CDR3 region is CASSYTGGLNNEQFF. Here the CDR3 DNA reads TGTGCCAGCAGTTACACGGGGGGGTTAAACAATGAGCAGTTCTTC.

The J gene is TRBJ2-7, the V gene TRBV2; D not resolved. The V gene lost 6 bases and the J gene lost 3 bases, with 9 bases spanning the gap. CDR1 is SNHLY and CDR2 is FYNNEI in the germline V gene. There are 12 residues in the CDR3. CDR3 loop: CASRTNYYEQYF. The CDR3 region has the DNA TGTGCCAGCAGGACCAACTACTACGAGCAGTACTTC.